Shown below are 30 T cell receptor beta chains from a single sample sequenced in a study of PD-1 blockade in classical Hodgkin lymphoma. All patients relapsed after autologous stem cell transplantation, and brentuximab vedotin exposure varied. TCRdb's table, derived via immunoSEQ multiplex PCR, lists solely in-frame clones and lacks some. The sample holds roughly 20,000 clones, 84% seen once. The sample here was peripheral blood mononuclear cells (PBMCs), taken at baseline. These receptors all come from a human donor with classical Hodgkin lymphoma.

The chain uses TRBV4-1 and TRBJ2-3; 11 positions agree with TRBD1. There are 18 residues in the CDR3. Germline V lookup: CDR1 MGHRA, CDR2 YSYEKL. Losses at the gene ends were 0 bases for V and 0 bases for J; bases not matched to a gene: 5. Here the CDR3 reads CASSQDPGQGVSTDTQYF. In DNA, the CDR3 is TGCGCCAGCAGCCAAGATCCGGGACAGGGGGTAAGCACAGATACGCAGTATTTT.

The CDR3 DNA follows: TGTGCCAGCAGAACCTGGGGGACAGGGGCGGAGCCGCGAATCCATGGCTACACCTTC. Translation gives CASRTWGTGAEPRIHGYTF. This chain connects TRBV7-9 to TRBJ1-2, with 10 bases lining up with TRBD1. Germline CDR1 is SEHNR and CDR2 is FQNEAQ (reference sequence). V lost 6 bases to trimming and J lost 6 bases; unmatched junction nucleotides: 22. The CDR3 contains 19 residues. Supplemented by reference TRBV7-9 and TRBJ1-2, the full variable domain reads DTGVSQNPRHKITKRGQNVTFRCDPISEHNRLYWYRQTLGQGPEFLTYFQNEAQLEKSRLLSDRFSAERPKGSFSTLEIQRTEQGDSAMYLCASRTWGTGAEPRIHGYTFGSGTRLTVV.

The chain recombines TRBV29-1 with TRBJ2-5; 9 bases are shared with TRBD2. The J segment lost 1 base and the V segment lost 2 bases, leaving 5 bases of the junction unmatched. Germline assignment: CDR1 SQVTM and CDR2 ANQGSEA. The CDR3 runs 15 residues. The CDR3: CSVEMRGGSQETQYF. As DNA, the CDR3 is TGCAGCGTTGAAATGCGGGGGGGCAGCCAAGAGACCCAGTACTTC. Full variable domain (missing parts from reference TRBV29-1 and TRBJ2-5): SAVISQKPSRDICQRGTSLTIQCQVDSQVTMMFWYRQQPGQSLTLIATANQGSEATYESGFVIDKFPISRPNLTFSTLTVSNMSPEDSSIYLCSVEMRGGSQETQYFGPGTRLLVL.

The chain joins TRBV9 to TRBJ2-3; D is tentatively TRBD1 or TRBD2 (5 bases each). Germline CDR1 is SGDLS and CDR2 is YYNGEE. V was clipped by 3 bases and J by 2 bases, with 7 bases between them. This CDR3 is built from 13 residues. CDR3 residues: CASSGGFTDTQYF. The CDR3 bases are TGTGCCAGCAGCGGGGGGTTCACAGATACGCAGTATTTT.

The J gene is TRBJ2-3, the V gene TRBV19, with D possibly matching TRBD2 (7 bases). The V gene's germline CDR1 is LNHDA and CDR2 SQIVND (reference sequence). The CDR3 runs to 15 residues. Trimming removed 7 bases from V and 4 bases from J, with 18 bases in between. CDR3 in amino acids: CASTPRGGWADTQYF. DNA for the CDR3: TGTGCCAGTACCCCAAGGGGGGGTTGGGCAGATACGCAGTATTTT. Full variable domain (missing parts from reference TRBV19 and TRBJ2-3): DGGITQSPKYLFRKEGQNVTLSCEQNLNHDAMYWYRQDPGQGLRLIYYSQIVNDFQKGDIAEGYSVSREKKESFPLTVTSAQKNPTAFYLCASTPRGGWADTQYFGPGTRLTVL.

This chain connects TRBV5-4 to TRBJ2-6; weak D call: TRBD1 (6 bases). The V and J ends lost 2 bases and 4 bases respectively, with 13 bases between them. In germline, CDR1 is SGHNT, CDR2 YYREEE (reference sequence). This CDR3 has 16 amino acids. The CDR3 here is CASSLKTGLGANVLTF. DNA of the CDR3: TGTGCCAGCAGCTTAAAAACAGGGTTAGGGGCCAACGTCCTGACTTTC.

The V gene is TRBV29-1, the J gene TRBJ1-2; 7 bases agree with TRBD1. Germline assignment: CDR1 SQVTM and CDR2 ANQGSEA. The CDR3 runs to 19 residues. The trim removed 1 base at V and 5 bases at J, leaving 22 bases unmatched. CDR3 sequence (DNA): TGCAGCGTTGAAGTTTTAAGAGGGACAGAAAGTCCCCGGGGATATGGCTACACCTTC. Residues: CSVEVLRGTESPRGYGYTF.

This clone was counted only a few times. The rearrangement joins TRBV2 to TRBJ2-3; 7 bases match TRBD2. Trimming cost V 4 bases and J 0 bases; bases outside gene matches: 10. Looked up from germline, CDR1 is SNHLY and CDR2 is FYNNEI. The CDR3 extends over 17 amino acids. In DNA form, the CDR3 reads TGTGCCAGCAGTGTGGGACTAAGAGGAACTAGCACAGATACGCAGTATTTT. This translates into CASSVGLRGTSTDTQYF. The complete variable domain, with remaining parts taken from reference TRBV2 and TRBJ2-3, reads EPEVTQTPSHQVTQMGQEVILRCVPISNHLYFYWYRQILGQKVEFLVSFYNNEISEKSEIFDDQFSVERPDGSNFTLKIRSTKLEDSAMYFCASSVGLRGTSTDTQYFGPGTRLTVL.

The sample holds one count of this clone. The chain is built from TRBV7-9 and TRBJ2-1; D gene unclear. The V end was cut by 2 bases, the J end by 13 bases, with 9 bases between. Germline CDR1 is SEHNR and CDR2 is FQNEAQ (reference sequence). This CDR3 region has 11 residues. The CDR3 reads CASSLNLGQFF. For the CDR3, the DNA is TGTGCCAGCAGCTTAAATCTAGGACAGTTCTTC.

The V gene is TRBV6-4, the J gene TRBJ2-3; tentatively, D is TRBD1 (5 bases). This CDR3 has 14 amino acids. CDR1 is MRHNA and CDR2 is SNTAGT in the germline V gene. Trimming took 6 bases from V and 2 from J, leaving 12 bases between them. The chain's CDR3 is CASSPGILTDTQYF. In nucleotides, the CDR3 is TGTGCCAGCAGCCCAGGGATACTCACAGATACGCAGTATTTT.

V is TRBV19 and J is TRBJ2-4, with TRBD1 matching over 7 bases. The J segment lost 0 bases and the V segment lost 5 bases, leaving 7 bases of the junction unmatched. The CDR3 is 16 amino acids. CDR1 is LNHDA, CDR2 SQIVND, per germline (reference sequence). The CDR3 coding sequence is TGTGCCAGTAGTTCAGGGACAGTCCTAGCCAAAAACATTCAGTACTTC. Translation gives CASSSGTVLAKNIQYF.

The chain combines TRBV11-3 with TRBJ1-2; D is perhaps TRBD1 (5 bases). CDR1 and CDR2 from the germline V gene are SGHNT and YENEEA. CDR3 length equals 12 residues. Trimming removed 3 bases from V and 8 bases from J, with 10 bases in between. The DNA of the CDR3 is TGTGCCAGCAGCTTCCAGGGAAGGGGCTACACCTTC. It translates to CASSFQGRGYTF.

CDR3 nucleotide sequence: TGTGCCAGCAGCTTAGGCGGGACAGGGAGACCAGAGACCCAGTACTTC. It encodes CASSLGGTGRPETQYF. This chain connects TRBV7-9 to TRBJ2-5, with TRBD1 matching over 9 bases. Trimming at V came to 1 base and at J to 4 bases, leaving 7 bases not matched to a gene. CDR3 length: 16 amino acids. CDR1 is SEHNR, CDR2 FQNEAQ, per germline (reference sequence). Based on the CDR3 plus reference TRBV7-9 and TRBJ2-5, the full variable domain is DTGVSQNPRHKITKRGQNVTFRCDPISEHNRLYWYRQTLGQGPEFLTYFQNEAQLEKSRLLSDRFSAERPKGSFSTLEIQRTEQGDSAMYLCASSLGGTGRPETQYFGPGTRLLVL.

The J gene is TRBJ2-7, the V gene TRBV11-2; TRBD1 or TRBD2 may be the D gene (5 bases each). Germline CDR1 and CDR2: SGHAT and FQNNGV. CDR3 length: 19 residues. V lost 3 bases and J lost 0, with 24 bases in between. This chain's CDR3 is CASSLGRVFGERSSYEQYF. The CDR3 DNA sequence: TGTGCCAGCAGCTTGGGCAGGGTTTTTGGGGAGAGGAGCTCCTACGAGCAGTACTTC.

The chain couples TRBV28 to TRBJ1-3, with D hard to call. The CDR3 has 11 amino acids. The ends were cut back, 8 bases at V and 8 bases at J, with 10 bases in the middle. CDR1 and CDR2 (germline): MDHEN, SYDVKM. Written as DNA, the CDR3 is TGTGCCAGCCAGAGTCGGCACACCATATATTTT. Its protein is CASQSRHTIYF.

The rearrangement links TRBV11-2 to TRBJ1-1; D gene unclear. The germline V and J ends were trimmed by 2 bases and 1 base, with 5 bases remaining between them. The germline CDR1 and CDR2 sequences are SGHAT and FQNNGV. There are 13 residues in the CDR3. CDR3: CASSLTGNTEAFF. CDR3 DNA: TGTGCCAGCAGCTTAACCGGGAACACTGAAGCTTTCTTT. Filled out from reference TRBV11-2 and TRBJ1-1, the complete variable domain reads EAGVAQSPRYKIIEKRQSVAFWCNPISGHATLYWYQQILGQGPKLLIQFQNNGVVDDSQLPKDRFSAERLKGVDSTLKIQPAKLEDSAVYLCASSLTGNTEAFFGQGTRLTVV.

The chain is built from TRBV6-5 and TRBJ1-1; D is undetermined. Germline CDR1 and CDR2: MNHEY and SVGAGI. This CDR3 is built from 14 residues. The V end was cut by 0 bases, the J end by 5 bases, with 10 bases between. CDR3 sequence reads: CASSYSGRVTEAFF. As DNA, the CDR3 is TGTGCCAGCAGTTACTCCGGGCGGGTGACTGAAGCTTTCTTT.

V is TRBV5-6 and J is TRBJ2-7; D might be TRBD1 (5 bases). Trimming took off 2 bases at V and 3 bases at J, with 6 bases between the two ends. Germline loops: CDR1 SGHDT, CDR2 YYEEEE. The CDR3 is 12 amino acids. The CDR3 loop reads CASSFQGYEQYF. The CDR3 bases are TGTGCCAGCAGCTTCCAGGGCTACGAGCAGTACTTC.

The rearrangement links TRBV28 to TRBJ2-7, with 9 bases that match TRBD2. This CDR3 has 13 residues. Germline V gene sequence: CDR1 MDHEN, CDR2 SYDVKM. Trimming at V came to 6 bases and at J to 5 bases, leaving 5 bases not matched to a gene. The CDR3: CASSRRGGDEQYF. As DNA, the CDR3 is TGTGCCAGCAGCCGGCGGGGGGGCGACGAGCAGTACTTC.

Remarks on this clone: Other DNA sequences in this specimen translate into the identical CDR3. The chain employs TRBV7-2 and TRBJ1-5; 8 bases align to TRBD1. The germline gives CDR1 SGHTA, CDR2 FQGNSA. J gave up 4 bases and V 6 bases, and 2 bases lay outside the gene matches. This CDR3 is built from 13 residues. Written as DNA, the CDR3 is TGTGCCAGCAGTTACAGGGGGAATCAGCCCCAGCATTTT. Its protein is CASSYRGNQPQHF.

The chain carries TRBV2 and TRBJ1-2, with D maybe TRBD1 (5 bases). V lost 3 bases and J 3 bases, leaving 14 bases between the germline ends. CDR3 length equals 15 residues. Germline V gene lookup returns CDR1 SNHLY and CDR2 FYNNEI. The CDR3 sequence: CASSETANPYYGYTF. In nucleotides, the CDR3 is TGTGCCAGCAGTGAGACAGCCAATCCTTACTATGGCTACACCTTC.

The V and J genes are TRBV11-3 and TRBJ2-7; a possible D gene is TRBD1 (6 bases). V was shortened by 5 bases and J by 6 bases, with 20 bases between the two germline ends. The CDR3 has 15 residues. Germline-derived CDR1 and CDR2 are SGHNT and YENEEA. CDR3 sequence (DNA): TGTGCCAGCAGCCGAGACAGGACCCTGGGGAGCGAGCAGTACTTC. Its protein is CASSRDRTLGSEQYF.

Within the sample, this clone is medium-sized. The genes are TRBV7-6 and TRBJ1-1; TRBD1 matches 8 bases. J was trimmed by 5 bases and V by 5 bases; bases with no gene match: 13. Germline lookup yields CDR1 SGHVS and CDR2 FNYEAQ. The length of the CDR3 is 16 residues. The DNA of the CDR3 is TGTGCCAGCAGCCCCGGACAGGGCGGGGGAAGTACTGAAGCTTTCTTT. Amino acids: CASSPGQGGGSTEAFF.

The chain uses TRBV21-1 and TRBJ1-5; the table's TRBD1 call for D was not verified on the DNA. TRBV21-1 is listed as a pseudogene. The CDR3 consists of 17 residues. The DNA for the CDR3 is TGTGCCAGCAACCCCATACCGACAGGGCAGCTCAATCAGCCCCAGCATTTT. It is translated as CASNPIPTGQLNQPQHF.

In DNA, the CDR3 is TGTGCCAGCAGTCTCTCGGAGGCCGTTACTGGAAACACCATATATTTT. Its protein product is CASSLSEAVTGNTIYF. The chain is built from TRBV6-6 and TRBJ1-3; D remains ambiguous. The germline V gene encodes CDR1 MNHNY and CDR2 SVGAGI (reference sequence). V was trimmed by 5 bases and J by 2 bases, leaving 16 bases between them. This CDR3 spans 16 amino acids.

The V gene is TRBV5-6, the J gene TRBJ1-4; no firm D call. Germline V gives CDR1 SGHDT, CDR2 YYEEEE. The CDR3 is made up of 13 amino acids. V was trimmed by 5 bases and J by 8 bases, leaving 13 bases between them. The CDR3 here is CASSERPWEKLFF. The DNA for the CDR3 is TGTGCCAGCAGTGAACGTCCTTGGGAAAAACTGTTTTTT.

The chain is built from TRBV4-1 and TRBJ2-7; D is ambiguous. Trimming cost V 1 base and J 4 bases, with 14 bases left between them. Germline CDR1 is MGHRA and CDR2 is YSYEKL. The CDR3 consists of 15 residues. CDR3 loop: CASSQVVGTAYEQYF. In DNA, the CDR3 is TGCGCCAGCAGCCAAGTTGTGGGAACAGCGTACGAGCAGTACTTC.

The chain combines TRBV7-2 with TRBJ2-3; 10 positions agree with TRBD1. V was pared by 3 bases and J by 5 bases, with 5 bases of the junction left unmatched. The CDR3 is 15 residues long. Per the germline V gene, CDR1 is SGHTA and CDR2 is FQGNSA. CDR3 coding DNA: TGTGCCAGCAGCTTGAGGACAGGGGGGAGAGATACGCAGTATTTT. Encoded protein: CASSLRTGGRDTQYF.

This chain links TRBV9 with TRBJ2-7; D is perhaps TRBD1 or TRBD2 (5 bases each). The V end lost 0 bases, the J end lost 0 bases, and 13 bases lay between the germline ends. The CDR3 has 16 residues. Germline CDR1 and CDR2: SGDLS and YYNGEE. The CDR3, as DNA: TGTGCCAGCAGCGTAGGGGACGGCACGAGCTCCTACGAGCAGTACTTC. Protein: CASSVGDGTSSYEQYF.

The chain recombines TRBV27 with TRBJ2-3; TRBD1 is a possible D gene (7 bases). CDR1 and CDR2 from the germline V gene are MNHEY and SMNVEV (reference sequence). The CDR3 contains 17 residues. V lost 1 base and J 4 bases, leaving 18 bases between the germline ends. The CDR3 is CASSLFGAGQPADTQYF. CDR3 bases: TGTGCCAGCAGTTTATTTGGGGCGGGACAGCCCGCAGATACGCAGTATTTT.